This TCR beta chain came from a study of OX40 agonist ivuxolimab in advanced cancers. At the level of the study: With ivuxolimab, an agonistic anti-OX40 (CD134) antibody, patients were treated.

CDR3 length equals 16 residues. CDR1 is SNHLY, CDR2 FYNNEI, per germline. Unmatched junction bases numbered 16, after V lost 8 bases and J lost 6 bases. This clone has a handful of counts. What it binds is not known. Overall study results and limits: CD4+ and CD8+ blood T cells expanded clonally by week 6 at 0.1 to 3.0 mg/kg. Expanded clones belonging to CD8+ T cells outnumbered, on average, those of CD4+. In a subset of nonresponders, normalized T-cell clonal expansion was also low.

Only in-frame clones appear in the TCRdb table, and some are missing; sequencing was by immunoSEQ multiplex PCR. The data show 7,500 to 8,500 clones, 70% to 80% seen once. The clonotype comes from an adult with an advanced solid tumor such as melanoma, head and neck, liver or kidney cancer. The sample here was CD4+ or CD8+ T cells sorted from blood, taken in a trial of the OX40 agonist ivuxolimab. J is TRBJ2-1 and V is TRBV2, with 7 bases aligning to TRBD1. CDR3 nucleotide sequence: TGTGCCAGCCAACATTCTCGACAGGGTCCCTTCAATGAGCAGTTCTTC. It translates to CASQHSRQGPFNEQFF.